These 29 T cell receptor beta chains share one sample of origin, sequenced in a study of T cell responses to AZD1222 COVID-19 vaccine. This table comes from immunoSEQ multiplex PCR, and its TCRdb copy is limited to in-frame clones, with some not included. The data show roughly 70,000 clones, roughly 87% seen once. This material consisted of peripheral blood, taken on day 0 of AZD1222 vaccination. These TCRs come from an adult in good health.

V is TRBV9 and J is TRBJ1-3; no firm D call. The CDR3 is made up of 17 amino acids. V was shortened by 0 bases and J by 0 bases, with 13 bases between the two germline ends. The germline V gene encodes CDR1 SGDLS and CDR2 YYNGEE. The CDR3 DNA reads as TGTGCCAGCAGCGTAGATCTGGAGGGTAGCTCTGGAAACACCATATATTTT. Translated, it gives CASSVDLEGSSGNTIYF.

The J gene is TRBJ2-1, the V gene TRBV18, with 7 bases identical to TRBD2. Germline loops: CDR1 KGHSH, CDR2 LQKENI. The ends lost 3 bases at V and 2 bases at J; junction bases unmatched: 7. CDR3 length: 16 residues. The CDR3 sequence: CASSPRLATTYNEQFF. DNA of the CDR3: TGTGCCAGCTCACCCCGACTAGCAACAACCTACAATGAGCAGTTCTTC.

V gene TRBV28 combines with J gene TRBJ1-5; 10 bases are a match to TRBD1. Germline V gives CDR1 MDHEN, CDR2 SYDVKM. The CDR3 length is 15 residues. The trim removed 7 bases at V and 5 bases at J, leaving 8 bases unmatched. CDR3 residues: CASTPDRGFDQPQHF. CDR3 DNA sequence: TGTGCCAGCACCCCGGACAGGGGGTTCGATCAGCCCCAGCATTTT.

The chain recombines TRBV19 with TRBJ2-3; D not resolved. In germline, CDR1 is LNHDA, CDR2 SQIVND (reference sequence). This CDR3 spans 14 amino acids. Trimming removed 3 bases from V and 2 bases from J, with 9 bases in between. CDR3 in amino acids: CASSIGQFTDTQYF. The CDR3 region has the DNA TGTGCCAGTAGTATTGGTCAGTTCACAGATACGCAGTATTTT.

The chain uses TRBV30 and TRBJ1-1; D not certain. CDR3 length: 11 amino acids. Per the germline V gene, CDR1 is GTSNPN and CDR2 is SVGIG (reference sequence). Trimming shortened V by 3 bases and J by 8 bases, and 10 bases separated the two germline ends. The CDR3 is CAWRAYGEAFF. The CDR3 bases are TGTGCCTGGAGGGCATACGGAGAAGCTTTCTTT.

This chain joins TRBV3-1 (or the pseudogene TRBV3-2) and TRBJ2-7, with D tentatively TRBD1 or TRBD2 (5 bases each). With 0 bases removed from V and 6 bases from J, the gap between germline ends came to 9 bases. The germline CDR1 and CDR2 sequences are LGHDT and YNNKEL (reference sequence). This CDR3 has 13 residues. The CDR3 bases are TGTGCCAGCAGCCAAGAGAGGGGTGGCGAGCAGTACTTC. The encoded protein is CASSQERGGEQYF.

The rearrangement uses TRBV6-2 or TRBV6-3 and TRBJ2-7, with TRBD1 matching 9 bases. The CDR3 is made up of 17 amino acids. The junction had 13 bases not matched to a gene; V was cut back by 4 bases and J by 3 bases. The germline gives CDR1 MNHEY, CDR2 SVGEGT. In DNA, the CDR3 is TGTGCCAGCAGTTTCACCCCGGGACAGGGAACGGGCTACGAGCAGTACTTC. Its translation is CASSFTPGQGTGYEQYF.

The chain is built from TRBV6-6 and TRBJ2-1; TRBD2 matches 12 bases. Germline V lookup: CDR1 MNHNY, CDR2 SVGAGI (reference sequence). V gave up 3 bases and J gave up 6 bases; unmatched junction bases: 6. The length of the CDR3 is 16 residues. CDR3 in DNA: TGTGCCAGCAGTTATGGGAGACTAGCGGGGGCCAATGAGCAGTTCTTC. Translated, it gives CASSYGRLAGANEQFF.

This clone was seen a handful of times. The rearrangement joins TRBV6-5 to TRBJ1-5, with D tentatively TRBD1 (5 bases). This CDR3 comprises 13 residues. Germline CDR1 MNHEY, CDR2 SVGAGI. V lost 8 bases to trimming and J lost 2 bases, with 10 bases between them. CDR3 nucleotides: TGTGCCAGCTCCGGGGGTGGCAATCAGCCCCAGCATTTT. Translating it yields CASSGGGNQPQHF.

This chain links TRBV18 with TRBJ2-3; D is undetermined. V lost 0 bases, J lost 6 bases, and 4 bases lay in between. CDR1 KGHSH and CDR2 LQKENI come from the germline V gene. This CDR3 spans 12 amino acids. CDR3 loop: CASSPPGDTQYF. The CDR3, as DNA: TGTGCCAGCTCACCACCTGGGGATACGCAGTATTTT.

The CDR3: CASSKRDGSHEQFF. As DNA, the CDR3 is TGTGCCAGTAGTAAGCGGGACGGGTCACATGAGCAGTTCTTC. The genes are TRBV19 and TRBJ2-1, with 7 bases that match TRBD2. J gave up 8 bases and V 4 bases, and 8 bases lay outside the gene matches. This CDR3 has 14 residues. The germline CDR1 and CDR2 sequences are LNHDA and SQIVND (reference sequence). Combining the CDR3 with reference TRBV19 and TRBJ2-1 gives the whole variable domain DGGITQSPKYLFRKEGQNVTLSCEQNLNHDAMYWYRQDPGQGLRLIYYSQIVNDFQKGDIAEGYSVSREKKESFPLTVTSAQKNPTAFYLCASSKRDGSHEQFFGPGTRLTVL.

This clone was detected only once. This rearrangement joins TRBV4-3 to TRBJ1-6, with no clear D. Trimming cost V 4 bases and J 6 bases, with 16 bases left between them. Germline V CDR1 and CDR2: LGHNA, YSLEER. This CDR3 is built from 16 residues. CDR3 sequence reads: CASSLRLGDTNSPLHF. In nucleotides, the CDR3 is TGCGCCAGCAGCCTCAGGCTCGGGGATACTAATTCACCCCTCCACTTT.

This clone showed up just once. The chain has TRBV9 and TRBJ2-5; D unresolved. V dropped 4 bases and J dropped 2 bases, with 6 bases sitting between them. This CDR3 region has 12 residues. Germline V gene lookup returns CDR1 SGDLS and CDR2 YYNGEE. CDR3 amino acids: CASSPGQETQYF. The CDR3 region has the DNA TGTGCCAGCAGCCCCGGACAAGAGACCCAGTACTTC.

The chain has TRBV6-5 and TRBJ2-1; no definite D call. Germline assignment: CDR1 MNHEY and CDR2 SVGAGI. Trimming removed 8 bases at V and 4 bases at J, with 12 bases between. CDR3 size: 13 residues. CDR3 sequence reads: CASQRMIYNEQFF. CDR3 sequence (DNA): TGTGCCAGCCAACGAATGATATACAATGAGCAGTTCTTC.

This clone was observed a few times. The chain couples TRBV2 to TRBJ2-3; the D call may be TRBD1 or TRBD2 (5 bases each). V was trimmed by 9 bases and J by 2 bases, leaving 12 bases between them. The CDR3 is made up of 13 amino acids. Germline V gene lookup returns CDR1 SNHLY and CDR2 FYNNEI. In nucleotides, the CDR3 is TGTGCCAGTGGGACGGTTTTCACAGATACGCAGTATTTT. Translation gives CASGTVFTDTQYF. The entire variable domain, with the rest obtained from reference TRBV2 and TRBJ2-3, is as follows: EPEVTQTPSHQVTQMGQEVILRCVPISNHLYFYWYRQILGQKVEFLVSFYNNEISEKSEIFDDQFSVERPDGSNFTLKIRSTKLEDSAMYFCASGTVFTDTQYFGPGTRLTVL.

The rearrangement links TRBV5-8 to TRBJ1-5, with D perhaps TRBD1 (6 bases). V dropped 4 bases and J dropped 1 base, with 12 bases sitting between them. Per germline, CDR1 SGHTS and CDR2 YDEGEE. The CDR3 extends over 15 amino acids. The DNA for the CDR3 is TGTGCCAGCAGCCCCGGGGACACAAGCAATCAGCCCCAGCATTTT. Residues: CASSPGDTSNQPQHF. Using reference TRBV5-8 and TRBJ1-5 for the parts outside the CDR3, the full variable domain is EAGVTQSPTHLIKTRGQQATLRCSPISGHTSVYWYQQALGLGLQFLLWYDEGEERNRGNFPPRFSGRQFPNYSSELNVNALELEDSALYLCASSPGDTSNQPQHFGDGTRLSIL.

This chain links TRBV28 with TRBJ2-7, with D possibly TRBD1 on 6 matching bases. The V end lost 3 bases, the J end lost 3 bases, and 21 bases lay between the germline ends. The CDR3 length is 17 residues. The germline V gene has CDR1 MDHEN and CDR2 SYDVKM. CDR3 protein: CASSFSIETGVFYEQYF. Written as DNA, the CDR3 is TGTGCCAGCAGTTTTAGTATAGAGACAGGCGTCTTCTACGAGCAGTACTTC.

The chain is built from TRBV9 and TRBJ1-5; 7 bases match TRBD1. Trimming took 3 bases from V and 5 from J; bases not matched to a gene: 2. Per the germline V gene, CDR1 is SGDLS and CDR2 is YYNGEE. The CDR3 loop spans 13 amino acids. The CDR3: CASSGQGDQPQHF. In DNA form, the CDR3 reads TGTGCCAGCAGCGGACAGGGTGATCAGCCCCAGCATTTT.

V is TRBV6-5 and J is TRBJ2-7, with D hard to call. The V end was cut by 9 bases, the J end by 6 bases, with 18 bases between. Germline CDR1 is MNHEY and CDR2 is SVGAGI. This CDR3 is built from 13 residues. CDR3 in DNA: TGTGCCAGTTCCCGCCCCGGTTGGAGCGAGCAGTACTTC. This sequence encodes CASSRPGWSEQYF.

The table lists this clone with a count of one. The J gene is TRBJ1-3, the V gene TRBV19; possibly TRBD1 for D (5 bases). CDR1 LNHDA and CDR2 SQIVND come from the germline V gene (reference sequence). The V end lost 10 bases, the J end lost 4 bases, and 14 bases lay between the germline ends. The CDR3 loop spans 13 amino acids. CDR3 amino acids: CATEAGRGNTIYF. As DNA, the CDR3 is TGTGCCACCGAGGCGGGGCGGGGAAACACCATATATTTT. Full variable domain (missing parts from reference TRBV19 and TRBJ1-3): DGGITQSPKYLFRKEGQNVTLSCEQNLNHDAMYWYRQDPGQGLRLIYYSQIVNDFQKGDIAEGYSVSREKKESFPLTVTSAQKNPTAFYLCATEAGRGNTIYFGEGSWLTVV.

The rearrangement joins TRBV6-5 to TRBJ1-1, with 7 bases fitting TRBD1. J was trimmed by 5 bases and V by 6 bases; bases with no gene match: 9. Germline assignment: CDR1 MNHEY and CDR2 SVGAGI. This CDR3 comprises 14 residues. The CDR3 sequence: CASRLDREGTEAFF. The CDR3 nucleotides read TGTGCCAGCAGGTTAGACAGGGAGGGAACTGAAGCTTTCTTT.

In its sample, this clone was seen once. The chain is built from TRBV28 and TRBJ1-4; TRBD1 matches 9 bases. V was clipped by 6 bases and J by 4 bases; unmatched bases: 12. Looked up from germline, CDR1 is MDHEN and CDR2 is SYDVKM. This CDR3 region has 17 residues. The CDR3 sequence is CASSPNRGRMDNEKLFF. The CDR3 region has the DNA TGTGCCAGCAGCCCAAACAGGGGGCGGATGGATAATGAAAAACTGTTTTTT.

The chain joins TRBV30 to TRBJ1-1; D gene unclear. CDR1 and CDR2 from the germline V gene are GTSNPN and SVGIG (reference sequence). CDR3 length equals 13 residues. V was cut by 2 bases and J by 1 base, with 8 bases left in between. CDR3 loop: CAWSLDQNTEAFF. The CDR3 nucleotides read TGTGCCTGGAGTCTTGACCAGAACACTGAAGCTTTCTTT.

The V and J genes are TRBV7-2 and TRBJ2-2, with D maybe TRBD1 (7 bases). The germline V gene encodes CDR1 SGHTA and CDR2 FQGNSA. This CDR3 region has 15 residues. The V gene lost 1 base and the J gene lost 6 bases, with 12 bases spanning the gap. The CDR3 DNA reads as TGTGCCAGCAGCTTAGACAGGGGAGGTCCCGGGGAGCTGTTTTTT. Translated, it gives CASSLDRGGPGELFF.

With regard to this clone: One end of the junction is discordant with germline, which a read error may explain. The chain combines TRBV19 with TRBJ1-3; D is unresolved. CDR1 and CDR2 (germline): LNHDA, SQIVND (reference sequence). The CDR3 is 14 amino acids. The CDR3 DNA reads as TGTGGCAGTGGGCATCCGGGCTCTGGAAACACCATATATTTT. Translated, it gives CGSGHPGSGNTIYF.

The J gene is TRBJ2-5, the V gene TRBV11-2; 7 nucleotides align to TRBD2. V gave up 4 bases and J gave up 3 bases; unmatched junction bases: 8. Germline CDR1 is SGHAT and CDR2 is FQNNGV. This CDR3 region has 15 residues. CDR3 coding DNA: TGTGCCAGCAGCTGGGGGGGAGGGGCGGAAGAGACCCAGTACTTC. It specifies CASSWGGGAEETQYF.

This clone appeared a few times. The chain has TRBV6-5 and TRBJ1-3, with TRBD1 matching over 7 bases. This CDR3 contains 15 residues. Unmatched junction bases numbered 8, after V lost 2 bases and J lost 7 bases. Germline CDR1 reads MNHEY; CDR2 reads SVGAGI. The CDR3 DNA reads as TGTGCCAGCAGTTACAAAGGACAGGATTGGAACACCATATATTTT. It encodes CASSYKGQDWNTIYF.

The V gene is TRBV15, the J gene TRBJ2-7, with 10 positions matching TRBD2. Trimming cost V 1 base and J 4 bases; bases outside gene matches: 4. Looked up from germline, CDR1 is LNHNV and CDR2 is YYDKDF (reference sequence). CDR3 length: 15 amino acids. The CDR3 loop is CATSRVLAGAYEQYF. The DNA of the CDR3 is TGTGCCACCAGCAGAGTTCTAGCGGGAGCGTACGAGCAGTACTTC.

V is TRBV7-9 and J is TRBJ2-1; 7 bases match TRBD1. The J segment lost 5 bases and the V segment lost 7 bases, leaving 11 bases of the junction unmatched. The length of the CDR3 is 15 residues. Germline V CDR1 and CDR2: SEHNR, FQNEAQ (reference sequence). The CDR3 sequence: CASTVEGAQDNEQFF. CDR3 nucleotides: TGTGCCAGCACCGTTGAGGGGGCGCAGGACAATGAGCAGTTCTTC.